This T cell receptor (beta chain) is drawn from a study of blood T cell repertoires in COVID-19. Study in general: Acute and convalescent COVID-19 specimens originated in the United States, Italy and Spain.

Those enrolled, adults aged roughly 18 to 90 years, came from roughly 23 US areas. Donors were grouped by their self-reported clinical history. In the authors' methods: Estimation of nucleated cell counts relied on the amplification of reference gene primers. Data came from immunoSEQ multiplex PCR; TCRdb stores just in-frame clones and leaves some out. V, J and clone size are those of that table, while D and trimming were read from the DNA. The data hold some 200,000 clones, with approximately 83% observed a single time. At least ten counts were recorded for this clone. Germline values: CDR1 SNHLY, CDR2 FYNNEI. With 6 bases removed from V and 6 bases from J, the gap between germline ends came to 8 bases. The CDR3 sequence is 12 residues long.

The source material was PBMCs or T cells enriched from blood (not recorded which). This sequence joins TRBV2 and TRBJ2-2; D not certain. This sequence originates from a woman between 35 and 50 years old with acute COVID-19. The CDR3 loop is CASRYTSGELFF. In DNA, the CDR3 is TGTGCCAGCAGATACACGTCCGGGGAGCTGTTTTTT.